This TCR beta chain was documented in a study of cytomegalovirus exposure and HLA in healthy donors. General observations from the study: Productive status was seen about 90% or about 30% of the time for most TCR beta V segments in an earlier analysis. Associated with cytomegalovirus, according to the listing, were some 180 TCR beta chains.

For this clone: Its antigen is as yet unknown.

The PCR used 60 Vbeta and 13 Jbeta primers. The assay was immunoSEQ multiplex PCR, and TCRdb's table has in-frame clones only and misses some. The data show 150,000 to 200,000 clones, with 84% seen just once and under 8% held by the top ten. This CDR3 region has 16 residues. Trimming took 0 bases from V and 3 from J; bases not matched to a gene: 5. The germline CDR1 and CDR2 sequences are KGHSH and LQKENI. The sequence derives from a man in his fifties in good health and CMV-seropositive. The sequenced sample consisted of PBMCs. The V gene is TRBV18, the J gene TRBJ1-3, with TRBD1 matching over 7 bases. DNA for the CDR3: TGTGCCAGCTCACCACCGTACAGGGGTTATGGAAACACCATATATTTT. This gives the protein CASSPPYRGYGNTIYF.